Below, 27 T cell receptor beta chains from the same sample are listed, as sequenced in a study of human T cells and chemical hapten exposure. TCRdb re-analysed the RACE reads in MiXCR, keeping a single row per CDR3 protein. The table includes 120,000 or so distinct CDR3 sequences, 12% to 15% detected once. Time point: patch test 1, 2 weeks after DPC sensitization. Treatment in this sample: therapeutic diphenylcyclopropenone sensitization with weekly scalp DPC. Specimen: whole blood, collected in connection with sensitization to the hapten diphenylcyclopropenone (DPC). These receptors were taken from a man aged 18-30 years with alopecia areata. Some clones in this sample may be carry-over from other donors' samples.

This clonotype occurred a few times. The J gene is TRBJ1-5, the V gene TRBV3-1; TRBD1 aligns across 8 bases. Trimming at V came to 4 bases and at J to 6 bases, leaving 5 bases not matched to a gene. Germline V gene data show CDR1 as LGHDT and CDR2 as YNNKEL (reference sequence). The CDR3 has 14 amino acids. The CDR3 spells CASSLRQGSQPQHF. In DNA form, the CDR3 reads TGTGCCAGCAGCCTGCGACAGGGGTCTCAGCCCCAGCATTTT.

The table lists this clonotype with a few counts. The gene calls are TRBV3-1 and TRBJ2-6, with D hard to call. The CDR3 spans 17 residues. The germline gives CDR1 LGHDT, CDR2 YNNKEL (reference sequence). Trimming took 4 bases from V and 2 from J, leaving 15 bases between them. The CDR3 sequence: CASSRETTNPGANVLTF. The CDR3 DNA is TGTGCCAGCAGCCGAGAGACGACAAACCCTGGGGCCAACGTCCTGACTTTC.

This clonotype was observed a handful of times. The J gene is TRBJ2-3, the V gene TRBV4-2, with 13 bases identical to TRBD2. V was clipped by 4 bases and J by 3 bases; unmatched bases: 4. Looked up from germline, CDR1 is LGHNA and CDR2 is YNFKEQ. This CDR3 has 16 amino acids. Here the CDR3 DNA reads TGTGCCAGCAGCCGCCGACTAGCGGGGGGTACAGATACGCAGTATTTT. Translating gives CASSRRLAGGTDTQYF.

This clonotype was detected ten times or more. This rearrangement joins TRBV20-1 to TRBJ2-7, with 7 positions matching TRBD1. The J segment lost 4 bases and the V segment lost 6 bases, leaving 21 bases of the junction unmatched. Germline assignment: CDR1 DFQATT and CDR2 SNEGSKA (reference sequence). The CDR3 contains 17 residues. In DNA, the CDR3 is TGCAGTGCCCTCCCCGGGACAGCCCGTGAGACGTCGTACGAGCAGTACTTC. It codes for CSALPGTARETSYEQYF.

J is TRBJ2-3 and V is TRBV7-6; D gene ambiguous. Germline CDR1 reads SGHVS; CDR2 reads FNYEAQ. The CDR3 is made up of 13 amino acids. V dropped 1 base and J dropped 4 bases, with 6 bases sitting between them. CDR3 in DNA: TGTGCCAGCAGCTTAGGGGCCGCAGATACGCAGTATTTT. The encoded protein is CASSLGAADTQYF.

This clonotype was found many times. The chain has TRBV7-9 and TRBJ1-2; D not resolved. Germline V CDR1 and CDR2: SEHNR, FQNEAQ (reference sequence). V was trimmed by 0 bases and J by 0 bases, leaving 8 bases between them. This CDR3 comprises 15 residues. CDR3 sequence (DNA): TGTGCCAGCAGCTTAGCCGCGGTTACTAACTATGGCTACACCTTC. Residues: CASSLAAVTNYGYTF.

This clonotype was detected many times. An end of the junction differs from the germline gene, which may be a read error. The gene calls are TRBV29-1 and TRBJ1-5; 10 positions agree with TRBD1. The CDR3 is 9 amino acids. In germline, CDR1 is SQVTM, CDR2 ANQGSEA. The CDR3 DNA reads TGCAGCGTTGACCCGGACAGGGGGTTT. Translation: CSVDPDRGF.

The chain's CDR3 is CASLRDRGTEAFF. Written as DNA, the CDR3 is TGTGCCAGTCTCCGGGACAGGGGGACTGAAGCTTTCTTT. The V and J genes are TRBV11-2 and TRBJ1-1, with 11 nucleotides matching TRBD1. The CDR3 is made up of 13 amino acids. The germline gives CDR1 SGHAT, CDR2 FQNNGV. Losses at the gene ends were 9 bases for V and 5 bases for J; bases not matched to a gene: 5.

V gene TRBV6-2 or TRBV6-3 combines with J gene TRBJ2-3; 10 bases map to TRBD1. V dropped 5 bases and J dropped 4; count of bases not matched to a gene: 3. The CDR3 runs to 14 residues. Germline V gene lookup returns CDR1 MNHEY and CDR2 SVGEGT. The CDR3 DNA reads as TGTGCCAGCAGTAAAGACAGGGGGCCAGATACGCAGTATTTT. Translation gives CASSKDRGPDTQYF.

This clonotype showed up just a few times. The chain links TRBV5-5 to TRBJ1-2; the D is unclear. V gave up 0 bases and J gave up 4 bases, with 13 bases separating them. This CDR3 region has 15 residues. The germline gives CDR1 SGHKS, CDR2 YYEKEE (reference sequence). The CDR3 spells CASSLGAAGSYGYTF. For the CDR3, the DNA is TGTGCCAGCAGCTTGGGCGCCGCAGGATCCTATGGCTACACCTTC.

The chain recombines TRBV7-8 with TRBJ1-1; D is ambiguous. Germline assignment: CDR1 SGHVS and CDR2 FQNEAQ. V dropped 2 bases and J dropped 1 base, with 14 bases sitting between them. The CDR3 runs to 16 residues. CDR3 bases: TGTGCCAGCAGCTTAATGCCACGGACCGAGAACACTGAAGCTTTCTTT. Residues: CASSLMPRTENTEAFF.

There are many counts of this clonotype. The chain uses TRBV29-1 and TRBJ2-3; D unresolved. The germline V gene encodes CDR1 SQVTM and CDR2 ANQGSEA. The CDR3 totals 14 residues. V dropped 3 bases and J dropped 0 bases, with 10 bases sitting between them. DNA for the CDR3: TGCAGCGTTGATGTGGGAACTAGCACAGATACGCAGTATTTT. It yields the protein CSVDVGTSTDTQYF.

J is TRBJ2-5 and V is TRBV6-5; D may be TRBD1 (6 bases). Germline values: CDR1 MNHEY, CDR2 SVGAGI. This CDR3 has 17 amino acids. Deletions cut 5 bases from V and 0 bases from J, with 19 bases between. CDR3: CASSTLADSWDQETQYF. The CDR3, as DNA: TGTGCCAGCAGTACTCTCGCGGACAGTTGGGACCAAGAGACCCAGTACTTC.

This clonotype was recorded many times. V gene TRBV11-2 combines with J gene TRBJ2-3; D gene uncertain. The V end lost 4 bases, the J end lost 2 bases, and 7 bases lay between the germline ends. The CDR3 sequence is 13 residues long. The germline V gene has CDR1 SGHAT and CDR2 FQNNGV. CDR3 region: CASSSFLTDTQYF. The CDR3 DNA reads TGTGCCAGCAGCTCCTTTCTCACAGATACGCAGTATTTT.

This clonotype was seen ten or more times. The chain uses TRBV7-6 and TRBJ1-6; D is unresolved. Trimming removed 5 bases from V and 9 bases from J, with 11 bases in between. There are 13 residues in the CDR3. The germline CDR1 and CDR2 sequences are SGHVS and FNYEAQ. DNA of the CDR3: TGTGCCAGCAGCCGGCGGGCCTTTTCACCCCTCCACTTT. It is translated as CASSRRAFSPLHF.

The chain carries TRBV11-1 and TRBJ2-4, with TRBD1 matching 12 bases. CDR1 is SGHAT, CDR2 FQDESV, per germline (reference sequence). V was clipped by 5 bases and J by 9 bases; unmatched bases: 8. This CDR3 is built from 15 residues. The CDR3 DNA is TGTGCCAGCAGCGCCGGGACAGGGGGCAGGAGCATTCAGTACTTC. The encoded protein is CASSAGTGGRSIQYF.

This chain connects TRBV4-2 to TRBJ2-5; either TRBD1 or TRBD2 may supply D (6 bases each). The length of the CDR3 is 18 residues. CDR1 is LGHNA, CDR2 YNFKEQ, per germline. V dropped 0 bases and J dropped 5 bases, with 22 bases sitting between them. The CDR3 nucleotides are TGTGCCAGCAGCCAAGATGGTCCGGCCTGGGGGGCCCCGGAGACCCAGTACTTC. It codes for CASSQDGPAWGAPETQYF.

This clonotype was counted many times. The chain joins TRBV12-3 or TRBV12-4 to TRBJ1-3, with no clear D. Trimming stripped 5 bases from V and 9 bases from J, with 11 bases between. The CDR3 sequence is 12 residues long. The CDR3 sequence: CASSLSLSTIYF. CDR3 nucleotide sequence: TGTGCCAGCAGTCTTTCTCTATCCACCATATATTTT.

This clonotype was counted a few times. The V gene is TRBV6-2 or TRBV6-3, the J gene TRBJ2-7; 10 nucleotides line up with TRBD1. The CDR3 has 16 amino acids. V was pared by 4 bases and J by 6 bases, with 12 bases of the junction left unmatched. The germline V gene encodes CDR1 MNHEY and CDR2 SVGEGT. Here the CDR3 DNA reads TGTGCCAGCAGTTCAGTGGGACAGGGGCTAATCCCCGAGCAGTACGTC. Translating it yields CASSSVGQGLIPEQYV.

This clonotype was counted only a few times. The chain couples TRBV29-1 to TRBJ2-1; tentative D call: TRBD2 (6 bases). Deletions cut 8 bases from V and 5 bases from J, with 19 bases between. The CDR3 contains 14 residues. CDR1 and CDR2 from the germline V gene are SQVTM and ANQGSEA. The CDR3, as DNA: TGCAGCTCGGGGCGGGGCTTTGCGGACAATGAGCAGTTCTTC. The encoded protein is CSSGRGFADNEQFF.

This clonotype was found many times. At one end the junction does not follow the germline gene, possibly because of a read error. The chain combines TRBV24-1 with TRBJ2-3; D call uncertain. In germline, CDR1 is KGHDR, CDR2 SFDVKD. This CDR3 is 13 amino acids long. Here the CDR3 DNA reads TGTGCCACCAGCGATTCTAGCACAGATACGCAGTATTTT. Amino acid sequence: CATSDSSTDTQYF.

The CDR3 DNA reads TGTGCCAGCAGCCACCTTACCTACAGCGCTGGAAACACCATATATTTT. Protein: CASSHLTYSAGNTIYF. V is TRBV14 and J is TRBJ1-3; D is unresolved. Per the germline V gene, CDR1 is SGHDN and CDR2 is FVKESK. V was clipped by 3 bases and J by 2 bases, with 14 bases between them. The CDR3 runs 16 residues. Together with reference TRBV14 and TRBJ1-3, the CDR3 gives the full variable domain: EAGVTQFPSHSVIEKGQTVTLRCDPISGHDNLYWYRRVMGKEIKFLLHFVKESKQDESGMPNNRFLAERTGGTYSTLKVQPAELEDSGVYFCASSHLTYSAGNTIYFGEGSWLTVV.

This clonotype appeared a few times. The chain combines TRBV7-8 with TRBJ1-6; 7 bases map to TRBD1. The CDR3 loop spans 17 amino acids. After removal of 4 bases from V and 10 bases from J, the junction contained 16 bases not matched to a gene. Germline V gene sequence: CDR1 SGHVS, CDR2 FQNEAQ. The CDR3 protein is CASSYSDRVSRGSPLHF. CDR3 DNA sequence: TGTGCCAGCAGCTATTCAGACAGGGTGTCCAGGGGATCACCCCTCCACTTT.

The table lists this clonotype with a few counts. CDR3 protein: CASPRTNEQYV. For the CDR3, the DNA is TGTGCCAGCCCTAGGACCAACGAGCAGTACGTC. The gene calls are TRBV21-1 and TRBJ2-7. TRBV21-1 is a pseudogene. The CDR3 sequence is 11 residues long.

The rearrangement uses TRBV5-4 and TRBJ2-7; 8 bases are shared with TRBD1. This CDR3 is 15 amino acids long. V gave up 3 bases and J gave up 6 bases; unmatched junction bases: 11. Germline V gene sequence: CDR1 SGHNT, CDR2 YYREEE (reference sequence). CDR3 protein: CASSSPDRAFIEQYF. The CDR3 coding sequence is TGTGCCAGCAGCTCCCCGGACAGGGCGTTTATCGAGCAGTACTTC.

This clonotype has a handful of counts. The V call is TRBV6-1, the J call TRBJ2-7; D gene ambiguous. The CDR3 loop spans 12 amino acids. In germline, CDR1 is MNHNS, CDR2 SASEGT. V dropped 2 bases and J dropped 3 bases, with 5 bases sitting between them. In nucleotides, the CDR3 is TGTGCCAGCAGTGAATTTGACTACGAGCAGTACGTC. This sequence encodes CASSEFDYEQYV.

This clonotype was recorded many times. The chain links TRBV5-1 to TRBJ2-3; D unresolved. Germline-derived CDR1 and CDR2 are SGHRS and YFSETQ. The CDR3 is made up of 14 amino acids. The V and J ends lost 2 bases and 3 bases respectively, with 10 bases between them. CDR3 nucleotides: TGCGCCAGCAGCTTTCCCAGCCCGACAGATACGCAGTATTTT. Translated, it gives CASSFPSPTDTQYF.